This is a list of T cell receptor beta chains from one sample in a study of breast tumors, draining lymph nodes, adjacent tissues. TCRdb passed the multiplex PCR reads through MiXCR, listing each CDR3 protein once. The sample contains roughly 100,000 distinct CDR3 sequences, about 31% of which appear only once. The sequencing input was axillary lymph node tissue. The origin of the receptors is a female donor with breast cancer. Some clones in this sample may be carry-over from other donors' samples. The CDR3 runs from the conserved cysteine through the conserved F or W. D genes are given only for firm matches. Rows may omit the clone size; those that give it use once, few, many or a size class.

size: many; J: TRBJ1-3; D: NA; V: TRBV2; CDR3: CASRRTASGNTIYF; DNA: TGTGCCAGCAGGCGGACAGCCTCTGGAAACACCATATATTTT
size: many; J: TRBJ1-3; D: NA; V: TRBV20-1; CDR3: CSARKRFTSGNTIYF; DNA: TGCAGTGCTAGAAAGAGGTTTACCTCTGGAAACACCATATATTTT
size: few; J: TRBJ1-1; D: NA; V: TRBV12-3/TRBV12-4; CDR3: CASSPGLGLLTGNTEAFF; DNA: TGTGCCAGCAGTCCGGGGTTAGGCCTACTTACGGGGAACACTGAAGCTTTCTTT
size: many; J: TRBJ2-7; D: TRBD2; V: TRBV6-6; CDR3: CASSHAGGPYEQYF; DNA: TGTGCCAGCAGTCACGCGGGAGGGCCTTACGAGCAGTACTTC
size: many; J: TRBJ1-2; D: NA; V: TRBV7-9; CDR3: CASSLLSSSVPYGYTF; DNA: TGTGCCAGCAGCTTACTGAGTTCGTCGGTCCCTTATGGCTACACCTTC
size: many; J: TRBJ1-4; D: TRBD1; V: TRBV6-2/TRBV6-3; CDR3: CASSQTGGMVSNEKLFF; DNA: TGTGCCAGCAGCCAGACAGGGGGAATGGTATCAAATGAAAAACTGTTTTTT
size: many; J: TRBJ2-3; D: NA; V: TRBV29-1; CDR3: CSVERGGTDTQYF; DNA: TGCAGCGTTGAGAGGGGGGGAACAGATACGCAGTATTTT
size: once; J: TRBJ2-3; D: NA; V: TRBV14; CDR3: CASSQVGGRVGADTQYF; DNA: TGTGCCAGCAGCCAAGTGGGAGGCAGGGTCGGCGCAGATACGCAGTATTTT
size: many; J: TRBJ1-5; D: TRBD1; V: TRBV4-1; CDR3: CASSHLTHDRGIPQPQHF; DNA: TGCGCCAGCAGCCATCTCACTCATGACAGGGGTATACCTCAGCCCCAGCATTTT
size: once; J: TRBJ1-2; D: NA; V: TRBV29-1; CDR3: CSVEECANYGYTF; DNA: TGCAGCGTTGAAGAATGTGCTAACTATGGCTACACCTTC
size: many; J: TRBJ2-7; D: NA; V: TRBV11-2; CDR3: CASSLPGTQSSYEQYF; DNA: TGTGCCAGCAGTTTACCCGGGACCCAGAGCTCCTACGAGCAGTACTTC
size: few; J: TRBJ1-1; D: NA; V: TRBV7-2; CDR3: CASSLGQGYTEAFF; DNA: TGTGCCAGCAGCTTAGGTCAGGGGTACACTGAAGCTTTCTTT
size: many; J: TRBJ2-2; D: TRBD2; V: TRBV20-1; CDR3: CSARPKERGVYGELFF; DNA: TGCAGTGCTAGACCAAAGGAGCGGGGAGTTTACGGGGAGCTGTTTTTT
size: many; J: TRBJ2-7; D: NA; V: TRBV19; CDR3: CASSSRQTWDSYEQYF; DNA: TGTGCCAGTAGTTCCAGACAGACCTGGGACTCCTACGAGCAGTACTTC
size: NA; J: TRBJ2-5; D: TRBD2; V: TRBV20-1; CDR3: CSVRDCPTSGGAFGTQYF; DNA: TGCAGTGTCAGAGATTGCCCTACTAGCGGGGGGGCATTCGGGACCCAGTACTTC
size: NA; J: TRBJ2-3; D: NA; V: TRBV2; CDR3: CTSSVSRSTDAQYF; DNA: TGTACCAGCAGTGTATCCAGAAGTACAGATGCGCAGTATTTT
size: many; J: TRBJ2-7; D: NA; V: TRBV5-1; CDR3: CASRYHPGRDLEQYF; DNA: TGCGCCAGCAGGTACCACCCGGGCCGGGACCTCGAGCAGTACTTC
size: NA; J: TRBJ1-2; D: TRBD1; V: TRBV9; CDR3: CASSARTGDGYTF; DNA: TGTGCCAGCAGCGCCAGGACAGGGGACGGCTACACCTTC
size: many; J: TRBJ2-5; D: NA; V: TRBV29-1; CDR3: CSVEGGRIGETQYF; DNA: TGCAGCGTTGAGGGGGGTAGAATTGGGGAGACCCAGTACTTC
size: NA; J: TRBJ1-5; D: NA; V: TRBV6-2/TRBV6-3; CDR3: CASSLLSGNQPQHF; DNA: TGTGCCAGCAGTTTATTATCGGGGAATCAGCCCCAGCATTTT
size: many; J: TRBJ1-3; D: TRBD1; V: TRBV7-3; CDR3: CASSPGQGAGNTIYF; DNA: TGTGCCAGCAGCCCGGGACAGGGGGCTGGAAACACCATATATTTT
size: NA; J: TRBJ2-1; D: TRBD2; V: TRBV15; CDR3: CATSRMGTSGRGIYNEQFF; DNA: TGTGCCACCAGCAGAATGGGGACTAGCGGGAGGGGGATTTACAATGAGCAGTTCTTC
size: NA; J: TRBJ2-1; D: TRBD2; V: TRBV9; CDR3: CASSPPRASGRLNEQFF; DNA: TGTGCCAGCAGCCCCCCCCGGGCTAGCGGGAGGCTCAATGAGCAGTTCTTC
size: many; J: TRBJ1-6; D: TRBD1; V: TRBV19; CDR3: CAGRDSAKSYNSPLHF; DNA: TGTGCCGGTCGGGACAGCGCGAAGTCCTATAATTCACCCCTCCACTTT
size: NA; J: TRBJ1-5; D: NA; V: TRBV25-1; CDR3: CACSEDTCRASHQPQHF; DNA: TGTGCTTGCAGTGAGGATACGTGTAGGGCCAGCCATCAGCCCCAGCATTTT
size: many; J: TRBJ1-1; D: TRBD1; V: TRBV7-3; CDR3: CASSLDRETEAFF; DNA: TGTGCCAGCAGCCTCGACAGGGAAACTGAAGCTTTCTTT
size: many; J: TRBJ1-5; D: NA; V: TRBV20-1; CDR3: CSARGRRRGVNQPQHF; DNA: TGCAGTGCTAGAGGACGACGGAGGGGGGTTAATCAGCCCCAGCATTTT
size: many; J: TRBJ2-1; D: NA; V: TRBV7-3; CDR3: CASSLTGAEQFF; DNA: TGTGCCAGCAGCTTAACGGGGGCTGAGCAGTTCTTC
size: many; J: TRBJ1-3; D: NA; V: TRBV4-3; CDR3: CASSQDVTVSGNAIYF; DNA: TGCGCCAGCAGCCAAGATGTGACAGTCTCTGGAAACGCCATATATTTT
size: many; J: TRBJ2-7; D: NA; V: TRBV5-1; CDR3: CASSGDYEQYF; DNA: TGCGCCAGCAGCGGGGACTACGAGCAGTACTTC
size: many; J: TRBJ1-2; D: NA; V: TRBV6-4; CDR3: CASSHNYRARGYTF; DNA: TGTGCCAGCAGTCACAACTACAGGGCTCGGGGCTACACCTTC
size: NA; J: TRBJ2-1; D: TRBD2; V: TRBV18; CDR3: CASSPPRRGAPGEQFF; DNA: TGTGCCAGCTCACCACCGAGGCGGGGGGCCCCGGGTGAGCAGTTCTTC
size: many; J: TRBJ2-2; D: TRBD2; V: TRBV19; CDR3: CASSTQRGNTGELFF; DNA: TGTGCCAGTAGTACGCAGCGGGGGAACACCGGGGAGCTGTTTTTT